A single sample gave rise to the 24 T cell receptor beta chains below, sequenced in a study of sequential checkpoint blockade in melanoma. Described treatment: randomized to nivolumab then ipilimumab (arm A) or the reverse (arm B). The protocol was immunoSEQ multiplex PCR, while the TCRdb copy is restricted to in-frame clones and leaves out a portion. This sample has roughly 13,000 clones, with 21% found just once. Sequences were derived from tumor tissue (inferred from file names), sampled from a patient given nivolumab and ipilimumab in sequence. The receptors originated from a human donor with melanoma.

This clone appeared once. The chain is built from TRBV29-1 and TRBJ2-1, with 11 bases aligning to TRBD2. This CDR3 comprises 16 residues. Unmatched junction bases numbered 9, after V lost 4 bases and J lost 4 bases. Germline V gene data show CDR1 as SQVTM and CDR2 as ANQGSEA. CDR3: CSVVNSGRAPYNEQFF. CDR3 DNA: TGCAGCGTTGTGAATAGCGGGAGGGCCCCTTACAATGAGCAGTTCTTC.

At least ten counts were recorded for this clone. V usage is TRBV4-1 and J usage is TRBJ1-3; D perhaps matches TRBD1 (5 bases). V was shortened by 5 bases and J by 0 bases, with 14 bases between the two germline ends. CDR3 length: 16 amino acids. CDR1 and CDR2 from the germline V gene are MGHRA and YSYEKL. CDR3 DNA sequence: TGCGCCAGCAGCGGGGGTTTAGGGGCCTCTGGAAACACCATATATTTT. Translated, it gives CASSGGLGASGNTIYF.

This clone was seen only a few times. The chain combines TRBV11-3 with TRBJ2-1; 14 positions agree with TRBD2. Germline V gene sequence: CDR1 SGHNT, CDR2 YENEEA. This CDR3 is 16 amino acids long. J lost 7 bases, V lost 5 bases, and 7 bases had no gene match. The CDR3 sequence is CASSPTSGGAHNEQFF. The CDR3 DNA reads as TGTGCCAGCAGCCCGACTAGCGGGGGGGCCCATAATGAGCAGTTCTTC.

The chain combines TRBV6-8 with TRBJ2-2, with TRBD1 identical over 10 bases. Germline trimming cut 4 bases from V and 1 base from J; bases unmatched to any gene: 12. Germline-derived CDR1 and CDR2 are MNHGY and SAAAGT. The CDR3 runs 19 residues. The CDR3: CASSSDRGQARRNTGELFF. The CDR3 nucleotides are TGTGCCAGCAGTTCCGACAGGGGGCAGGCTCGGAGGAACACCGGGGAGCTGTTTTTT.

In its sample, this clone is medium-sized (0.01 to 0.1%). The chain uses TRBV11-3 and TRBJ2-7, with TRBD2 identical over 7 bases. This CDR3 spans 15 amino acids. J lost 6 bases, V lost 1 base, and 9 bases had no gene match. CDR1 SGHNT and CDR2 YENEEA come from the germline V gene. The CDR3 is CASSLGAGIGREQYF. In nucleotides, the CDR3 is TGTGCCAGCAGCTTAGGAGCGGGGATCGGGCGCGAGCAGTACTTC.

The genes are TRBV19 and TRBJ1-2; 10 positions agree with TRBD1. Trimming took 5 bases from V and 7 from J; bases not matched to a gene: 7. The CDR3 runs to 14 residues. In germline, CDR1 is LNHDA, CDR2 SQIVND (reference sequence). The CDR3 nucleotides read TGTGCCAGTAGTGTCGACAGGGGGCATCGTGGCTACACCTTC. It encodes CASSVDRGHRGYTF. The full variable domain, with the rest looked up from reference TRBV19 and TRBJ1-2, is DGGITQSPKYLFRKEGQNVTLSCEQNLNHDAMYWYRQDPGQGLRLIYYSQIVNDFQKGDIAEGYSVSREKKESFPLTVTSAQKNPTAFYLCASSVDRGHRGYTFGSGTRLTVV.

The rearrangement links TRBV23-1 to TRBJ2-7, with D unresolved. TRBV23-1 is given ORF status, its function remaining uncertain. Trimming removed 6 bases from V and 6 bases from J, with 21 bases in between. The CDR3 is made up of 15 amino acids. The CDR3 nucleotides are TGCGCCAGCAGCCAACCAGGCCTGGATTTGGCCGAGCAGTACTTC. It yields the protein CASSQPGLDLAEQYF.

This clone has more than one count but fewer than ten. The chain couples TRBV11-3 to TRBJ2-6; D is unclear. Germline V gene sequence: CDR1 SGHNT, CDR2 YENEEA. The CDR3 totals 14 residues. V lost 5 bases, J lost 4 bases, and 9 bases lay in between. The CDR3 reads CASSTAPGANVLTF. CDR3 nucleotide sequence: TGTGCCAGCAGCACTGCCCCCGGGGCCAACGTCCTGACTTTC.

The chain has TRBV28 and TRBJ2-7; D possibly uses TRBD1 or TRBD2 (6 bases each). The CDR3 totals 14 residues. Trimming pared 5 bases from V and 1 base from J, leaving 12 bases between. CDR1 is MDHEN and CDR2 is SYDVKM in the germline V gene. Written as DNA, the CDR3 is TGTGCCAGCAGTGCCCGGGGGCGGTCCTACGAGCAGTACTTC. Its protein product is CASSARGRSYEQYF.

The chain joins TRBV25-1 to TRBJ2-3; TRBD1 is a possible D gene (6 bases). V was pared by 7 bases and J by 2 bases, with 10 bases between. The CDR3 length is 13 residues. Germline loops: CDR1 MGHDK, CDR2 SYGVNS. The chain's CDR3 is CASIRDNTDTQYF. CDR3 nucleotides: TGTGCCAGCATAAGGGACAACACAGATACGCAGTATTTT.

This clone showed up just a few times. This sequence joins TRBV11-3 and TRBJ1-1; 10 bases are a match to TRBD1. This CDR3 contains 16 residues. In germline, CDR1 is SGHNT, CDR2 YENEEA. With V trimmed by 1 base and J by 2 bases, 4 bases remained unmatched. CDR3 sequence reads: CASSLGPTGGNTEAFF. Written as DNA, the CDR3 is TGTGCCAGCAGCTTAGGTCCGACAGGGGGCAACACTGAAGCTTTCTTT. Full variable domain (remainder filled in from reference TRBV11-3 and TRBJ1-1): EAGVVQSPRYKIIEKKQPVAFWCNPISGHNTLYWYLQNLGQGPELLIRYENEEAVDDSQLPKDRFSAERLKGVDSTLKIQPAELGDSAVYLCASSLGPTGGNTEAFFGQGTRLTVV.

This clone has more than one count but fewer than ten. Here the CDR3 DNA reads TGTGCCAGCAGTGAAAATCAAGCCCCGGGGACCCAGTACTTC. Its protein is CASSENQAPGTQYF. The chain recombines TRBV2 with TRBJ2-5; D is uncertain. The CDR3 runs to 14 residues. V was cut by 2 bases and J by 7 bases, with 14 bases left in between. Germline V gene lookup returns CDR1 SNHLY and CDR2 FYNNEI.

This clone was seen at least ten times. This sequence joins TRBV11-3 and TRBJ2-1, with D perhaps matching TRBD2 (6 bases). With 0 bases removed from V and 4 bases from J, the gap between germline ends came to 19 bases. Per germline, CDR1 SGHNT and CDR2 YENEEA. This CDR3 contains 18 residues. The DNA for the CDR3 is TGTGCCAGCAGCTTAGATTGGGACCAGGGCGGGGCATACAATGAGCAGTTCTTC. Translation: CASSLDWDQGGAYNEQFF.

The CDR3 bases are TGTGCCAGCGGCCTGGGACGGAACAATGAGCAGTTCTTC. It specifies CASGLGRNNEQFF. This sequence joins TRBV6-8 and TRBJ2-1, with D perhaps assigned TRBD1 or TRBD2 (5 bases each). Germline V lookup: CDR1 MNHGY, CDR2 SAAAGT. CDR3 length equals 13 residues. V lost 8 bases, J lost 5 bases, and 13 bases lay in between.

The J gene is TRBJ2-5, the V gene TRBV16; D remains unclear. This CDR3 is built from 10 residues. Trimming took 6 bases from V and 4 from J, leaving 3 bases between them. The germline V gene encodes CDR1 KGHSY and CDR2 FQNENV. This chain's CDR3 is CASSGETQYF. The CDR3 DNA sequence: TGTGCCAGCAGTGGAGAGACCCAGTACTTC.

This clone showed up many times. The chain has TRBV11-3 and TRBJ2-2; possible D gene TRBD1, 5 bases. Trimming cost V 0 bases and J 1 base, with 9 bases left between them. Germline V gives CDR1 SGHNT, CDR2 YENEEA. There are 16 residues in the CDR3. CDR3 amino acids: CASSLDRALNTGELFF. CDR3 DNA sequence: TGTGCCAGCAGCTTAGACAGGGCCCTGAACACCGGGGAGCTGTTTTTT.

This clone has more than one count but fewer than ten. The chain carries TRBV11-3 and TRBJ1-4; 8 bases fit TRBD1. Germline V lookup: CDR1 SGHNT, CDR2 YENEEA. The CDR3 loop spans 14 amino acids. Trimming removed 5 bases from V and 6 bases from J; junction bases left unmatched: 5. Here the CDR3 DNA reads TGTGCCAGCAGCCGACAGGGGAGGGATGAAAAACTGTTTTTT. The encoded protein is CASSRQGRDEKLFF.

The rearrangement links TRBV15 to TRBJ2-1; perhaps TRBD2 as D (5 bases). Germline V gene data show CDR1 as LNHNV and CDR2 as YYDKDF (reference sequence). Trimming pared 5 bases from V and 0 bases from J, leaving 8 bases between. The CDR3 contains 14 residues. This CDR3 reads CATSAGSSYNEQFF. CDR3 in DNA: TGTGCCACCAGCGCGGGCAGCTCCTACAATGAGCAGTTCTTC.

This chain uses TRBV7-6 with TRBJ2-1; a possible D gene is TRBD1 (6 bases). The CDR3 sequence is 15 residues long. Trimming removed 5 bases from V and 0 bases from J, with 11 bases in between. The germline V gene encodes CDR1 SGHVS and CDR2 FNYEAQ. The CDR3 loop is CASSLQGSSYNEQFF. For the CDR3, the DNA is TGTGCCAGCAGCCTACAGGGAAGCTCCTACAATGAGCAGTTCTTC. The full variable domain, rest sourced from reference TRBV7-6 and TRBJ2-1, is GAGVSQSPRYKVTKRGQDVALRCDPISGHVSLYWYRQALGQGPEFLTYFNYEAQQDKSGLPNDRFSAERPEGSISTLTIQRTEQRDSAMYRCASSLQGSSYNEQFFGPGTRLTVL.

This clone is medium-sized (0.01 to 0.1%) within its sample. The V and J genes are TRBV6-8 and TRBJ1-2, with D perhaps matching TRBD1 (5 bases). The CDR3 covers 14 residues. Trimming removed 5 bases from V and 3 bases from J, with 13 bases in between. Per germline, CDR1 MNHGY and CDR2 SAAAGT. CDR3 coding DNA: TGTGCCAGCAGTGAGGGGACTATTTACTATGGCTACACCTTC. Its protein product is CASSEGTIYYGYTF.

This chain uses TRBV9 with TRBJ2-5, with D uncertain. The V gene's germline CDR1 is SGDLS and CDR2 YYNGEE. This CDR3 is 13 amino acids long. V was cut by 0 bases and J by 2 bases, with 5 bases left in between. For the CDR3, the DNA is TGTGCCAGCAGCGTAGTACAGCAAGAGACCCAGTACTTC. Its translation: CASSVVQQETQYF.

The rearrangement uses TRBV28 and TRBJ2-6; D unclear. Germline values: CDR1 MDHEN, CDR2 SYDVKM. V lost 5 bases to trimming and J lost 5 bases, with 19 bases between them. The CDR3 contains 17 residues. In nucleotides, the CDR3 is TGTGCCAGCAGTATGAGGTTGACACAAAGTCGGGCCAACGTCCTGACTTTC. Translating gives CASSMRLTQSRANVLTF.

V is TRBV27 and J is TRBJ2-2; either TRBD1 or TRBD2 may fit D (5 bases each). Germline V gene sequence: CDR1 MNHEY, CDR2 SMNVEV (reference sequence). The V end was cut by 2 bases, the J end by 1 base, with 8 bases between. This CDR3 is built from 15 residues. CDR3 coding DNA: TGTGCCAGCAGTTTACGGGGCGGGAACACCGGGGAGCTGTTTTTT. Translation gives CASSLRGGNTGELFF.

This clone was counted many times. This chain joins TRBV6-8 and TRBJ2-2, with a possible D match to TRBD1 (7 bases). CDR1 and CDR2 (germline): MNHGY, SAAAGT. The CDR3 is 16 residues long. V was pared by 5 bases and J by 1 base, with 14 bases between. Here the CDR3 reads CASSGHRGGNTGELFF. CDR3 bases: TGTGCCAGCAGTGGACACAGGGGAGGGAACACCGGGGAGCTGTTTTTT.